The clone carrying this TCR beta chain appeared once. Its antigen is undetermined. Within Nashville, Tennessee resided all donors, each a Caucasian adult. These data originate in a study of shared clonotypes between healthy human individuals. Whole-study context: The study enrolled a couple of women and a few men aged 18 to 49.

Sequencing used immunoSEQ multiplex PCR; TCRdb keeps in-frame clones, though not all of them. The table has approximately 480,000 clones, over 75% seen once. Study results and caveats: Represented diversity, genetic and exposure-history alike, was limited by few donors.

V trimming: 0 bases; J trimming: 1 base; junction bases outside the gene matches: 3. This CDR3 contains 16 residues. CDR1 is LNHNV and CDR2 is YYDKDF in the germline V gene (reference sequence). This TCR derives from a woman in her forties in good health. Some clones in this sample may be carry-over from other donors' samples. Sequencing was carried out using PBMCs. The chain recombines TRBV15 with TRBJ1-3, with 7 positions matching TRBD1. The CDR3 region is CATSRDKGASGNTIYF. The CDR3 DNA follows: TGTGCCACCAGCAGAGATAAGGGGGCGTCTGGAAACACCATATATTTT.